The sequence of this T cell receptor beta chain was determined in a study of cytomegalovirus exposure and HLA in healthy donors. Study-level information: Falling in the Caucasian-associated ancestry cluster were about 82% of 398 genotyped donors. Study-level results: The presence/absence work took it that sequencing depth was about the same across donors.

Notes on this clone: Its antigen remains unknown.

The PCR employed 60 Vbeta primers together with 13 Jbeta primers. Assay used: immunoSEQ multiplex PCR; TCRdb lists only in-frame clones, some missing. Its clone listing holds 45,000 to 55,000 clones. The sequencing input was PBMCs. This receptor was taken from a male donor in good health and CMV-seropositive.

CDR3 loop: CATSRGRVEQYF. For the CDR3, the DNA is TGTGCCACCAGCAGAGGCCGCGTGGAGCAGTACTTC. The V gene is TRBV15, the J gene TRBJ2-7; D is undetermined. Per germline, CDR1 LNHNV and CDR2 YYDKDF (reference sequence). Trimming cost V 1 base and J 7 bases, with 8 bases left between them. The length of the CDR3 is 12 residues.